This section outlines one T cell receptor beta chain sequence together with its context. Its antigen remains unidentified. No per-base quality is available; no much larger clone lies one base away. These data originate in a study of post-analysis software for immune sequencing data (dated by TCRdb to 2015 to 2017). The study in broad terms: Disease courses on record covered relapsing-remitting, secondary progressive and progressive-relapsing multiple sclerosis, though some patients had no subtype annotation. The patient repertoires were compared against 11 previously published healthy control repertoires obtained from donors aged roughly 6 to 25 years. A subset of samples was prepared in parallel using single-end sample barcoding, then pooled and co-amplified after Illumina adapter ligation.

The meaning of the sample's time point label: second blood draw from one MS patient after hematopoietic stem cell transplantation. To demonstrate the VDJtools post-analysis software, TCR beta repertoires were profiled from the peripheral blood of about 13 young patients with multiple sclerosis. The patients with multiple sclerosis were children and adolescents between roughly 6 and 16 years of age. Results the study describes overall, beyond this receptor: The multiple sclerosis patient group was slightly younger than the control group. Compared with controls, multiple sclerosis patients had significantly lower normalized Chao1 diversity, a finding suggesting substantial peripheral T-cell clonal expansion. Direct clustering with F measure revealed strong co-clustering of samples prepared in the same batch, which led to a batch-effect correction. Significantly higher frequencies in patients than in controls were found for several TRBV segments, including TRBV5-6, TRBV5-1 and TRBV20-1.

Including the terminal cysteine and phenylalanine, the CDR3 comprises 13 residues. Of the read, only the CDR3 DNA is kept; its 39 bases are in frame from base 1. V sheds 2 bases and J sheds 8 bases, leaving 11 bases between their ends. The germline V gene yields MNHNS for CDR1 and SASEGT for CDR2. Libraries were built with PCR. This sample was sequenced with an Illumina HiSeq 2500. To reduce PCR and sequencing biases, unique molecular identifiers were built into the TCR beta cDNA libraries. Every 1 to 10 million input T cells yielded about 500,000 cDNA molecules, meaning each molecule approximated one T cell. The patient libraries were prepared and sequenced using the same protocol as the earlier healthy control dataset. Samples belonging to the same batch were prepared together, multiplexed and sequenced on a shared HiSeq lane. The source study handled its data this way. MIGEC handled the raw barcoded reads, throwing out single-read molecular identifier groups before consensus assembly and CDR3 extraction. VDJtools was used for post-analysis of the clonotype tables, with diversity normalized by down-sampling every dataset to the smallest sample size. In repertoire overlap clustering, CDR3 amino acid sequences, but not nucleotide sequences, were matched to correct batch-related cross-sample contamination. TCRdb took the public reads, trimmed them with fastp at Q25, ran MiXCR for clone calling and kept in-frame beta chains. Each record represents a unique CDR3 protein, reported with the most common genes and DNA among its rows. TCRdb's processing, not the study's, gives the V and J calls here. This sample is represented by about 160,000 distinct CDR3 sequences; around 36% of them were singletons. Under 30% of the sample comes from the top ten.

The V gene is TRBV6-1 and the J gene is TRBJ2-3, with an unclear D gene assignment. Here the sequenced sample was blood, taken after autologous hematopoietic stem cell transplantation. This receptor was taken from a girl between 5 and 17 years old with multiple sclerosis. Donor details come from another sample of the same person, matched by shared clones. The sequenced DNA: TGTGCCAGCAGTGAAACGACTGAACGTACGCAGTATTTT. This yields the protein CASSETTERTQYF.